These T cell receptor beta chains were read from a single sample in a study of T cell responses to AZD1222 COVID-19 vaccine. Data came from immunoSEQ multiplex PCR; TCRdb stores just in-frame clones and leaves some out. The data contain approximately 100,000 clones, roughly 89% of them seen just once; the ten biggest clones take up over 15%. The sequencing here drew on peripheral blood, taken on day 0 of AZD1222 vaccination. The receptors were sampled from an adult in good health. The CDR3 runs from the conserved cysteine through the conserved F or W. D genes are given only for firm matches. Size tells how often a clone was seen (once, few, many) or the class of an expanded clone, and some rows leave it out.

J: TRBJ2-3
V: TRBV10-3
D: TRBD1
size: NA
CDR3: CAISDRADTQYF
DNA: TGTGCCATCTCGGACAGGGCAGATACGCAGTATTTT

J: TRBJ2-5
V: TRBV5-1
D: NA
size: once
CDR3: CASSLELRETQYF
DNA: TGCGCCAGCAGCTTGGAACTTCGAGAGACCCAGTACTTC

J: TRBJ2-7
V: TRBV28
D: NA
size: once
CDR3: CGTRGSYEQYF
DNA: TGTGGCACTAGGGGGTCCTACGAGCAGTACTTC

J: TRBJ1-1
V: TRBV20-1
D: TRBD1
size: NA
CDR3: CSAATGAEAFF
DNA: TGCAGTGCCGCGACAGGGGCTGAAGCTTTCTTT

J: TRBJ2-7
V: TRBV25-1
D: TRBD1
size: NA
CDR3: CASRGQGAGEQYF
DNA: TGTGCCAGCCGGGGACAGGGGGCTGGGGAGCAGTACTTC

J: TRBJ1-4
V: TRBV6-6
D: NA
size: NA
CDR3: CASRYEEGKLFF
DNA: TGTGCCAGCAGATATGAAGAAGGGAAACTGTTTTTT

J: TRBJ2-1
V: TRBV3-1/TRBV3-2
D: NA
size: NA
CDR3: CASSRGPGGEQFF
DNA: TGTGCCAGCAGCCGGGGCCCTGGGGGTGAGCAGTTCTTC

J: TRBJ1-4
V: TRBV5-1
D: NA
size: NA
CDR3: CASSLEGASNEKLFF
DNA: TGCGCCAGCAGCTTGGAAGGAGCCTCTAATGAAAAACTGTTTTTT

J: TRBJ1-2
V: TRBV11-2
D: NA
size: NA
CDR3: CASSLDSMYGYTF
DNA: TGTGCCAGCAGCCTGGACAGCATGTATGGCTACACCTTC

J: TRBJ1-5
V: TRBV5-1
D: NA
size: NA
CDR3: CASSLAGQPNQPQHF
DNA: TGCGCCAGCAGCTTGGCCGGGCAACCGAATCAGCCCCAGCATTTT

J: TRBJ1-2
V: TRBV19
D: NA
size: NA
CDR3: CASSPRVPVAYGYTF
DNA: TGTGCCAGTAGTCCCCGGGTTCCGGTAGCCTATGGCTACACCTTC